The 21 T cell receptor beta chains given below trace back to one sample, sequenced in a study of breast tumors, draining lymph nodes, adjacent tissues. Samples came from axillary lymph nodes draining the breast cancer. TCRdb fed the multiplex PCR reads into MiXCR, producing one record per CDR3 protein. The sample yields approximately 190,000 distinct CDR3 sequences, around a third seen once. Sequencing was done on a sample of axillary lymph node tissue. The receptors shown here come from a female donor with breast cancer. Some clones in this sample may be carry-over from other donors' samples.

This clonotype was seen at least ten times. CDR3: CASSLVAGGPYTQYF. The CDR3 region has the DNA TGTGCCAGCAGCCTCGTAGCGGGAGGGCCTTATACGCAGTATTTT. The chain joins TRBV11-2 to TRBJ2-3, with 11 bases matching TRBD2. Per germline, CDR1 SGHAT and CDR2 FQNNGV. V lost 5 bases to trimming and J lost 7 bases; unmatched junction nucleotides: 8. The CDR3 covers 15 residues.

J is TRBJ1-2 and V is TRBV29-1, with 12 bases aligning to TRBD1. Germline CDR1 SQVTM, CDR2 ANQGSEA. After removal of 5 bases from V and 8 bases from J, the junction contained 9 bases not matched to a gene. The CDR3 is made up of 14 amino acids. This chain's CDR3 is CSVPGQGQGAGYTF. In nucleotides, the CDR3 is TGCAGCGTTCCTGGGCAGGGACAGGGGGCAGGCTACACCTTC.

At least ten counts were recorded for this clonotype. This chain connects TRBV18 to TRBJ2-5, with D perhaps matching TRBD1 (5 bases). CDR3 length equals 15 residues. The germline CDR1 and CDR2 sequences are KGHSH and LQKENI. V was shortened by 3 bases and J by 2 bases, with 13 bases between the two germline ends. DNA of the CDR3: TGTGCCAGCTCACCGGCGCCCGACAGACAAGAGACCCAGTACTTC. The encoded protein is CASSPAPDRQETQYF.

On this clonotype itself: A much larger clone differs from this one at a single base, so this may be a read error. This rearrangement joins TRBV4-1 to TRBJ2-1; unclear D gene. The CDR3 covers 16 residues. CDR1 is MGHRA, CDR2 YSYEKL, per germline. The CDR3 region is CASGQDLGSSYNEQFF. CDR3 nucleotides: TGCGCCAGCGGCCAAGATTTGGGAAGCTCCTACAATGAGCAGTTCTTC.

This clonotype was counted between two and nine times. The chain employs TRBV28 and TRBJ2-2; 12 bases are shared with TRBD2. Trimming cost V 5 bases and J 6 bases; bases outside gene matches: 10. The V gene's germline CDR1 is MDHEN and CDR2 SYDVKM. This CDR3 comprises 17 residues. CDR3 residues: CASSPHGRLAGAGELFF. In DNA form, the CDR3 reads TGTGCCAGCAGTCCCCACGGCCGACTAGCGGGAGCCGGGGAGCTGTTTTTT.

There are a few counts of this clonotype. A clone one base away is much larger, so this may be a read error. The V gene is TRBV20-1, the J gene TRBJ1-2, with D maybe TRBD1 (6 bases). This CDR3 contains 13 residues. Germline values: CDR1 DFQATT, CDR2 SNEGSKA (reference sequence). CDR3 nucleotides: TGCAGTGCCGGGACCAAGGGGGGCTATGGCTACGCCTTC. It yields the protein CSAGTKGGYGYAF.

The chain carries TRBV2 and TRBJ1-1; possible D gene TRBD1, 5 bases. Germline V gene data show CDR1 as SNHLY and CDR2 as FYNNEI. CDR3 length equals 16 residues. The V gene lost 4 bases and the J gene lost 0 bases, with 15 bases spanning the gap. The CDR3, as DNA: TGTGCCAGCAGTGGACCCGGGGGGGATTTGAACACTGAAGCTTTCTTT. Its translation: CASSGPGGDLNTEAFF.

There are many counts of this clonotype. This sequence joins TRBV7-8 and TRBJ2-5, with 7 bases that match TRBD2. Unmatched junction bases numbered 5, after V lost 3 bases and J lost 10 bases. Germline lookup yields CDR1 SGHVS and CDR2 FQNEAQ. The CDR3 length is 12 residues. CDR3 DNA: TGTGCCAGCAGCTTGGGGGGGTTAGACCAGTACTTC. This sequence encodes CASSLGGLDQYF. Full variable domain (missing parts from reference TRBV7-8 and TRBJ2-5): GAGVSQSPRYKVAKRGQDVALRCDPISGHVSLFWYQQALGQGPEFLTYFQNEAQLDKSGLPSDRFFAERPEGSVSTLKIQRTQQEDSAVYLCASSLGGLDQYFGPGTRLLVL.

This clonotype was observed many times. This chain links TRBV5-6 with TRBJ2-1; TRBD2 is a possible D gene (6 bases). The ends were cut back, 2 bases at V and 9 bases at J, with 15 bases in the middle. Per germline, CDR1 SGHDT and CDR2 YYEEEE. The CDR3 has 14 amino acids. The CDR3 sequence is CASSFGEFGSEQFF. The CDR3 DNA sequence: TGTGCCAGCAGCTTCGGTGAATTCGGGAGTGAGCAGTTCTTC. The variable domain in full, completed from reference TRBV5-6 and TRBJ2-1, reads DAGVTQSPTHLIKTRGQQVTLRCSPKSGHDTVSWYQQALGQGPQFIFQYYEEEERQRGNFPDRFSGHQFPNYSSELNVNALLLGDSALYLCASSFGEFGSEQFFGPGTRLTVL.

This clonotype has more than one count but fewer than ten. Since a much larger clone is just one base distant, this may be a read error. The chain uses TRBV19 and TRBJ2-1; D not certain. This CDR3 is built from 12 residues. Germline CDR1 reads LNHDA; CDR2 reads SQIVND (reference sequence). For the CDR3, the DNA is TGTGCCGGTAGTATCGGAATTAATGAGCAGTTCTTC. This translates into CAGSIGINEQFF.

This clonotype was detected many times. This rearrangement joins TRBV6-5 to TRBJ1-2; 7 bases are shared with TRBD1. The CDR3 is 11 residues long. The germline V gene encodes CDR1 MNHEY and CDR2 SVGAGI. V shed 8 bases, J shed 8 bases, and the junction held 5 bases outside the gene matches. In nucleotides, the CDR3 is TGTGCCAGCGGGTACAGGGGAGGCTACACCTTC. Amino acids: CASGYRGGYTF.

This clonotype was found many times. This chain uses TRBV16 with TRBJ2-2, with unresolved D. CDR3 size: 15 residues. CDR1 and CDR2 from the germline V gene are KGHSY and FQNENV. The V gene lost 4 bases and the J gene lost 4 bases, with 13 bases spanning the gap. CDR3 DNA: TGTGCCAGCAGCCCACGAGGTTGGGGCACCGGGGAGCTGTTTTTT. Translated: CASSPRGWGTGELFF.

In the case of this clonotype: An end of the junction differs from the germline gene, which may be a read error. The CDR3 protein is CASSHSGGTGVGNTIYF. The CDR3 bases are TGTGCCAGCAGTCACTCGGGCGGGACAGGGGTTGGAAACACCATATATTTT. The genes are TRBV6-5 and TRBJ1-3, with TRBD1 matching 10 bases. This CDR3 is 17 amino acids long. CDR1 MNHEY and CDR2 SVGAGI come from the germline V gene.

The chain has TRBV24-1 and TRBJ2-3, with D perhaps TRBD1 (7 bases). Germline CDR1 and CDR2: KGHDR and SFDVKD. The V gene lost 1 base and the J gene lost 9 bases, with 16 bases spanning the gap. CDR3 size: 15 residues. CDR3 nucleotide sequence: TGTGCCACCAGTGATTTAGGGGGCCCCGGGGGAACGCAGTATTTT. Its translation: CATSDLGGPGGTQYF.

In this sample, this clonotype turned up many times. The V gene is TRBV19, the J gene TRBJ2-6; 8 bases map to TRBD2. The CDR3 sequence is 17 residues long. The junction had 4 bases not matched to a gene; V was cut back by 2 bases and J by 1 base. CDR1 LNHDA and CDR2 SQIVND come from the germline V gene (reference sequence). CDR3 residues: CASSIRLAGSGANVLTF. The CDR3 DNA reads TGTGCCAGTAGTATAAGGCTAGCGGGTTCTGGGGCCAACGTCCTGACTTTC.

Note on this clonotype: The conserved final phenylalanine or tryptophan is absent from the CDR3, which likely points to a read error. It is unclear where the CDR3 begins or ends on the DNA, so no DNA is shown, and the CDR3 is as TCRdb lists it. The chain has TRBV5-6 and TRBJ1-4; the table's D call TRBD1 went unverified against the DNA. Germline-derived CDR1 and CDR2 are SGHDT and YYEEEE. The CDR3 spans 11 residues, counting both ends. The CDR3 sequence: CASSLGTATFS.

Of note for this clonotype: The junction shows a germline mismatch at one end, possibly a read error. V is TRBV3-1 and J is TRBJ2-5; possibly TRBD2 for D (8 bases). The CDR3 contains 15 residues. CDR1 is LGHDT and CDR2 is YNNKEL in the germline V gene (reference sequence). The CDR3 nucleotides are TGCGCCAGCAGCCAAAGGACTAGCAGGGGGGAGACCCAGTACTTC. Translating gives CASSQRTSRGETQYF.

This clonotype was counted ten times or more. Given a much more abundant clone one base away, this may be a read error. V and J are TRBV20-1 and TRBJ1-2, with D hard to call. Trimming cost V 1 base and J 4 bases, with 16 bases left between them. The CDR3 runs to 15 residues. CDR1 is DFQATT and CDR2 is SNEGSKA in the germline V gene (reference sequence). The CDR3 reads CSARVGPPEAYGYTF. The CDR3 coding sequence is TGCAGTGCTAGAGTGGGTCCTCCCGAGGCCTATGGCTACACCTTC.

This clonotype was seen many times. The genes are TRBV14 and TRBJ2-1, with a tentative D call TRBD2 (5 bases). With 4 bases removed from V and 0 bases from J, the gap between germline ends came to 16 bases. CDR3 length equals 17 residues. The germline CDR1 and CDR2 sequences are SGHDN and FVKESK. The CDR3 sequence is CASSPALWSGSYNEQFF. In nucleotides, the CDR3 is TGTGCCAGCAGCCCGGCCCTGTGGAGCGGCTCCTACAATGAGCAGTTCTTC.

This clonotype was counted many times. The chain combines TRBV12-3 or TRBV12-4 with TRBJ1-4, with D maybe TRBD1 (5 bases). This CDR3 comprises 14 residues. The germline V and J ends were trimmed by 1 base and 2 bases, with 5 bases remaining between them. CDR3 protein: CASSLGGTNEKLFF. As DNA, the CDR3 is TGTGCCAGCAGTTTAGGGGGGACTAATGAAAAACTGTTTTTT.

This clonotype was counted ten times or more. V gene TRBV11-3 combines with J gene TRBJ2-1, with D hard to call. Deletions cut 1 base from V and 8 bases from J, with 12 bases between. This CDR3 is built from 14 residues. Germline CDR1 is SGHNT and CDR2 is YENEEA. The CDR3 DNA reads TGTGCCAGCAGCTTAGGTCCTCCTTGGGATGAGCAGTTCTTC. This codes for CASSLGPPWDEQFF.